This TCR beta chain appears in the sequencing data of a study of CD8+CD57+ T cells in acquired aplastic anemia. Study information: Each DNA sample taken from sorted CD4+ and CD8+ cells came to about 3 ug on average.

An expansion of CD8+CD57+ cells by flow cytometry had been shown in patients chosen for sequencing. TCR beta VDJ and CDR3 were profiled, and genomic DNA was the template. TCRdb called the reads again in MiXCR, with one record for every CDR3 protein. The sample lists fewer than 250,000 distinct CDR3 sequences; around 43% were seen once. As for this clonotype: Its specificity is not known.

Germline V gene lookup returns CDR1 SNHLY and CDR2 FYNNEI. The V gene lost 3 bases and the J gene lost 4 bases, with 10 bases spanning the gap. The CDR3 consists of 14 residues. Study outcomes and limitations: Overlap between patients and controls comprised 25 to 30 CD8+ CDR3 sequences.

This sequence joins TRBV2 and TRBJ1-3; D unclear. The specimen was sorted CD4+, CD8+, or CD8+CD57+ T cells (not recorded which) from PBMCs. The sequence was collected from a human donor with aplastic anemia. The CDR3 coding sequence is TGTGCCAGCAGTGACTATGTCCCGGGAAACACCATATATTTT. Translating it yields CASSDYVPGNTIYF.